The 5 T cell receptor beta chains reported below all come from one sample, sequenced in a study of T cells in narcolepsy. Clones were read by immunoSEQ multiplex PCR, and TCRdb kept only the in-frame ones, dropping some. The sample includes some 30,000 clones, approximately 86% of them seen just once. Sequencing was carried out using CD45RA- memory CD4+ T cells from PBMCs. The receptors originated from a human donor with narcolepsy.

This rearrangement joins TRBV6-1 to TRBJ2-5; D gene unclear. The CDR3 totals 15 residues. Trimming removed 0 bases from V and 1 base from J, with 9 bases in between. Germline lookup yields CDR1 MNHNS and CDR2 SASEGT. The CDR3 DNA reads TGTGCCAGCAGTGAAGCTAGGCGACTCCAAGAGACCCAGTACTTC. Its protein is CASSEARRLQETQYF.

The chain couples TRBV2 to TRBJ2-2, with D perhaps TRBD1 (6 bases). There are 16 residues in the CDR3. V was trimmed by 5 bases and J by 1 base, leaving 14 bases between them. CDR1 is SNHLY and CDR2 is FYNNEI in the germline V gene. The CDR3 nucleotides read TGTGCCAGCAGTTCAACAGGGCAAGGGAACACCGGGGAGCTGTTTTTT. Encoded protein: CASSSTGQGNTGELFF.

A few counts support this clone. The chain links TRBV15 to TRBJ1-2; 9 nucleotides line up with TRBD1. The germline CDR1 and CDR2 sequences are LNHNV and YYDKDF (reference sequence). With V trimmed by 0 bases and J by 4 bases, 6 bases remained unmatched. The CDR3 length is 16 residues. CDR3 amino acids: CATSREGDRASYGYTF. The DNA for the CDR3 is TGTGCCACCAGCAGAGAGGGGGACAGGGCTAGCTATGGCTACACCTTC.

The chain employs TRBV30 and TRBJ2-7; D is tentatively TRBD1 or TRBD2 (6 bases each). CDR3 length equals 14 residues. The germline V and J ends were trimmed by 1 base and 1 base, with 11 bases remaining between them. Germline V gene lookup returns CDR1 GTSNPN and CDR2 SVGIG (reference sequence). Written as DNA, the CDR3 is TGTGCCTGGAGTGGGGGGGCTGGATCCTACGAGCAGTACTTC. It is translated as CAWSGGAGSYEQYF.

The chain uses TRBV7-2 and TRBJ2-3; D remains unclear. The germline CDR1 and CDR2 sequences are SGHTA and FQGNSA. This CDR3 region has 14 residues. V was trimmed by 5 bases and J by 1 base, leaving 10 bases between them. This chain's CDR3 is CASSRSVGTDTQYF. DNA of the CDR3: TGTGCCAGCAGCCGGAGCGTAGGCACAGATACGCAGTATTTT.